The 20 T cell receptor beta chains listed next were all sequenced from one sample in a study of blood T cell repertoires in COVID-19. The table came from immunoSEQ multiplex PCR; TCRdb's copy has only in-frame clones and leaves some out. Among more than 150,000 clones listed, around 87% were seen once. Specimen: peripheral blood. The receptors here all came from a man aged 60-69 years with COVID-19, enrolled during active disease.

Points on this clone: This specimen includes other DNA sequences encoding the same CDR3. The J gene is TRBJ2-7, the V gene TRBV29-1; TRBD1 agrees at 7 bases. CDR1 SQVTM and CDR2 ANQGSEA come from the germline V gene. Trimming removed 6 bases from V and 2 bases from J; junction bases left unmatched: 4. There are 12 residues in the CDR3. CDR3 DNA sequence: TGCAGCGTAGCTACAGGGGCCTACGAGCAGTACTTC. Protein: CSVATGAYEQYF.

This sequence joins TRBV18 and TRBJ1-2; D gene unclear. Germline V CDR1 and CDR2: KGHSH, LQKENI. With 3 bases removed from V and 4 bases from J, the gap between germline ends came to 12 bases. The CDR3 length is 14 residues. CDR3 residues: CASSPSEGTYGYTF. The CDR3 region has the DNA TGTGCCAGCTCACCTTCGGAGGGCACCTATGGCTACACCTTC. Complete variable domain (other parts from reference TRBV18 and TRBJ1-2): NAGVMQNPRHLVRRRGQEARLRCSPMKGHSHVYWYRQLPEEGLKFMVYLQKENIIDESGMPKERFSAEFPKEGPSILRIQQVVRGDSAAYFCASSPSEGTYGYTFGSGTRLTVV.

A single count supports this clone. The chain uses TRBV27 and TRBJ1-5, with unresolved D. Germline CDR1 MNHEY, CDR2 SMNVEV (reference sequence). Trimming left V 8 bases short and J 3 bases short, with 8 bases between. CDR3 length equals 12 residues. CDR3 sequence: CASGEDNQPQHF. Here the CDR3 DNA reads TGTGCCAGCGGGGAGGACAATCAGCCCCAGCATTTT.

The chain has TRBV19 and TRBJ2-1, with 11 nucleotides matching TRBD2. Germline V CDR1 and CDR2: LNHDA, SQIVND (reference sequence). The trim removed 9 bases at V and 4 bases at J, leaving 5 bases unmatched. This CDR3 contains 14 residues. CDR3 DNA sequence: TGTGCCAGCCCGATAGCGGGAGGGTACAATGAGCAGTTCTTC. This encodes CASPIAGGYNEQFF. Supplemented by reference TRBV19 and TRBJ2-1, the full variable domain reads DGGITQSPKYLFRKEGQNVTLSCEQNLNHDAMYWYRQDPGQGLRLIYYSQIVNDFQKGDIAEGYSVSREKKESFPLTVTSAQKNPTAFYLCASPIAGGYNEQFFGPGTRLTVL.

V and J are TRBV5-4 and TRBJ2-7; D may be TRBD2 (5 bases). This CDR3 region has 12 residues. V was shortened by 7 bases and J by 0 bases, with 8 bases between the two germline ends. Per the germline V gene, CDR1 is SGHNT and CDR2 is YYREEE (reference sequence). Here the CDR3 reads CASGESSYEQYF. As DNA, the CDR3 is TGTGCCAGCGGGGAGAGCTCCTACGAGCAGTACTTC.

The CDR3 DNA follows: TGTGCCAGCAGCATTGGACTAGCGGGTGACTACGAGCAGTACTTC. Protein: CASSIGLAGDYEQYF. The V gene is TRBV7-2, the J gene TRBJ2-7; 11 nucleotides align to TRBD2. This CDR3 is 15 amino acids long. The germline CDR1 and CDR2 sequences are SGHTA and FQGNSA. Trimming removed 5 bases from V and 3 bases from J; junction bases left unmatched: 6.

The chain joins TRBV18 to TRBJ2-2; D unresolved. The V gene's germline CDR1 is KGHSH and CDR2 LQKENI. The CDR3 contains 12 residues. Trimming took off 4 bases at V and 3 bases at J, with 3 bases between the two ends. CDR3 sequence reads: CASSLYTGELFF. In DNA form, the CDR3 reads TGTGCCAGCTCACTCTACACCGGGGAGCTGTTTTTT. Full variable domain (missing parts from reference TRBV18 and TRBJ2-2): NAGVMQNPRHLVRRRGQEARLRCSPMKGHSHVYWYRQLPEEGLKFMVYLQKENIIDESGMPKERFSAEFPKEGPSILRIQQVVRGDSAAYFCASSLYTGELFFGEGSRLTVL.

The rearrangement uses TRBV29-1 and TRBJ1-2; tentative D call: TRBD1 (5 bases). Germline-derived CDR1 and CDR2 are SQVTM and ANQGSEA. The V end was cut by 6 bases, the J end by 8 bases, with 13 bases between. This CDR3 is 11 amino acids long. The CDR3 nucleotides read TGCAGCGTCAACCAGGGCGGCGGCTACACCTTC. This translates into CSVNQGGGYTF. The variable domain in full, with the rest retrieved from reference TRBV29-1 and TRBJ1-2, is SAVISQKPSRDICQRGTSLTIQCQVDSQVTMMFWYRQQPGQSLTLIATANQGSEATYESGFVIDKFPISRPNLTFSTLTVSNMSPEDSSIYLCSVNQGGGYTFGSGTRLTVV.

The V and J genes are TRBV4-3 and TRBJ2-7, with a tentative D call TRBD2 (5 bases). Deletions cut 0 bases from V and 3 bases from J, with 12 bases between. CDR1 LGHNA and CDR2 YSLEER come from the germline V gene. CDR3 size: 15 residues. The CDR3 protein is CASSQERTGDYEQYF. In DNA form, the CDR3 reads TGCGCCAGCAGCCAAGAGCGAACCGGGGACTACGAGCAGTACTTC.

V usage is TRBV4-1 and J usage is TRBJ2-1, with D possibly TRBD2 on 6 matching bases. Germline V lookup: CDR1 MGHRA, CDR2 YSYEKL. The CDR3 is made up of 14 amino acids. V lost 3 bases to trimming and J lost 1 base, with 7 bases between them. In DNA form, the CDR3 reads TGCGCCAGCAGCCAGGGGGGATCCTACAATGAGCAGTTCTTC. This encodes CASSQGGSYNEQFF.

V is TRBV4-1 and J is TRBJ2-7; 10 nucleotides line up with TRBD2. CDR3 size: 22 residues. CDR1 is MGHRA and CDR2 is YSYEKL in the germline V gene. The trim removed 0 bases at V and 4 bases at J, leaving 24 bases unmatched. The CDR3 coding sequence is TGCGCCAGCAGCCAAGAAACCCTTTACGGACTAGCGGACCAGATTATTACTTACGAGCAGTACTTC. As protein: CASSQETLYGLADQIITYEQYF.

This chain uses TRBV15 with TRBJ1-1; D is ambiguous. V shed 4 bases and J shed 5 bases, with 11 bases lying between them. There are 13 residues in the CDR3. CDR1 is LNHNV and CDR2 is YYDKDF in the germline V gene (reference sequence). The CDR3 DNA reads TGTGCCACCAGCAAGGAGGGTAGGACTGAAGCTTTCTTT. It is translated as CATSKEGRTEAFF. Supplemented by reference TRBV15 and TRBJ1-1, the full variable domain reads DAMVIQNPRYQVTQFGKPVTLSCSQTLNHNVMYWYQQKSSQAPKLLFHYYDKDFNNEADTPDNFQSRRPNTSFCFLDIRSPGLGDTAMYLCATSKEGRTEAFFGQGTRLTVV.

This chain links TRBV12-5 with TRBJ2-4; 9 positions agree with TRBD1. This CDR3 region has 14 residues. Germline CDR1 reads LGHNT; CDR2 reads FRNRAP. The junction had 7 bases not matched to a gene; V was cut back by 1 base and J by 12 bases. The CDR3 region has the DNA TGTGCTAGTGGTTTGGGCCTACAGGGGGCTACTCAGTACTTC. This translates into CASGLGLQGATQYF. Supplemented by reference TRBV12-5 and TRBJ2-4, the full variable domain reads DARVTQTPRHKVTEMGQEVTMRCQPILGHNTVFWYRQTMMQGLELLAYFRNRAPLDDSGMPKDRFSAEMPDATLATLKIQPSEPRDSAVYFCASGLGLQGATQYFGAGTRLSVL.

The V and J genes are TRBV5-6 and TRBJ1-3, with D unclear. The CDR3 is 14 residues long. Trimming left V 1 base short and J 0 bases short, with 5 bases between. CDR1 is SGHDT and CDR2 is YYEEEE in the germline V gene. The CDR3 loop is CASSLRGSGNTIYF. CDR3 nucleotides: TGTGCCAGCAGCTTGAGAGGCTCTGGAAACACCATATATTTT.

The rearrangement uses TRBV6-4 and TRBJ1-2; D is perhaps TRBD1 (6 bases). V dropped 0 bases and J dropped 8 bases, with 10 bases sitting between them. The CDR3 covers 13 residues. Germline values: CDR1 MRHNA, CDR2 SNTAGT. CDR3 coding DNA: TGTGCCAGCAGTGACTCCACAGGGAACGGCTACACCTTC. Protein sequence: CASSDSTGNGYTF.

The CDR3 sequence: CASSARGWSDSEAFF. The DNA of the CDR3 is TGCGCCAGCAGCGCGAGAGGGTGGTCGGACTCTGAAGCTTTCTTT. The J gene is TRBJ1-1, the V gene TRBV5-1; D remains unclear. V gave up 4 bases and J gave up 6 bases, with 19 bases separating them. Germline CDR1 SGHRS, CDR2 YFSETQ. The CDR3 runs 15 residues. Based on the CDR3 plus reference TRBV5-1 and TRBJ1-1, the full variable domain is KAGVTQTPRYLIKTRGQQVTLSCSPISGHRSVSWYQQTPGQGLQFLFEYFSETQRNKGNFPGRFSGRQFSNSRSEMNVSTLELGDSALYLCASSARGWSDSEAFFGQGTRLTVV.

The gene calls are TRBV7-2 and TRBJ1-1; D is possibly TRBD1 (6 bases). The CDR3 has 14 amino acids. Per germline, CDR1 SGHTA and CDR2 FQGNSA. Deletions cut 5 bases from V and 1 base from J, with 11 bases between. CDR3 coding DNA: TGTGCCAGCAGCGTGGTAGGGGGGAACACTGAAGCTTTCTTT. It specifies CASSVVGGNTEAFF.

This clone was seen once. The J gene is TRBJ2-5, the V gene TRBV5-6, with 8 bases identical to TRBD2. Germline CDR1 is SGHDT and CDR2 is YYEEEE. V gave up 4 bases and J gave up 0 bases; unmatched junction bases: 8. The CDR3 has 16 amino acids. In DNA form, the CDR3 reads TGTGCCAGCAGCGGATCGCCTAGCGGGTACCAAGAGACCCAGTACTTC. Translation gives CASSGSPSGYQETQYF. Using reference TRBV5-6 and TRBJ2-5 for the parts outside the CDR3, the full variable domain is DAGVTQSPTHLIKTRGQQVTLRCSPKSGHDTVSWYQQALGQGPQFIFQYYEEEERQRGNFPDRFSGHQFPNYSSELNVNALLLGDSALYLCASSGSPSGYQETQYFGPGTRLLVL.

This rearrangement joins TRBV19 to TRBJ2-7; 13 bases agree with TRBD2. Trimming removed 5 bases from V and 7 bases from J; junction bases left unmatched: 5. CDR1 is LNHDA and CDR2 is SQIVND in the germline V gene (reference sequence). This CDR3 contains 14 residues. The CDR3, as DNA: TGTGCCAGTAGTTTAAGACTAGCGGGGGGAGAGCAGTACTTC. Encoded protein: CASSLRLAGGEQYF.

The V and J genes are TRBV5-8 and TRBJ1-1, with D unclear. The germline V gene encodes CDR1 SGHTS and CDR2 YDEGEE. Trimming left V 1 base short and J 3 bases short, with 13 bases between. The CDR3 length is 15 residues. The CDR3 reads CASSLRREADTEAFF. The CDR3 DNA reads as TGTGCCAGCAGCTTGCGACGGGAGGCGGACACTGAAGCTTTCTTT.